This T cell receptor beta chain was found in a study of shared clonotypes between healthy human individuals. The wider study: The study used three CD4 naive, three CD4 memory, two CD8 naive and one CD8 memory plate per donor.

This CDR3 is 15 amino acids long. Roughly 200 ng DNA, 25,000 to 35,000 T cell genomes, went into each sorted-subset replicate PCR. The method was immunoSEQ multiplex PCR; TCRdb's version includes in-frame clones alone and lacks a portion of them. The sample yields some 380,000 clones, approximately 97% seen once. Sequencing was performed on memory CD8+ T cells sorted from blood. Specified subset: CD45RO+ cells pooled with CCR7-negative TemRA cells. The clonotype originates from a man aged 25-45 years in good health. The chain couples TRBV21-1 to TRBJ2-7; no DNA check was done on the table's D call, TRBD1. TRBV21-1 is marked as a pseudogene. The CDR3 sequence: CASSPTGTGVYEQYF. Here the CDR3 DNA reads TGTGCCAGCAGCCCAACCGGGACAGGTGTCTACGAGCAGTACTTC.